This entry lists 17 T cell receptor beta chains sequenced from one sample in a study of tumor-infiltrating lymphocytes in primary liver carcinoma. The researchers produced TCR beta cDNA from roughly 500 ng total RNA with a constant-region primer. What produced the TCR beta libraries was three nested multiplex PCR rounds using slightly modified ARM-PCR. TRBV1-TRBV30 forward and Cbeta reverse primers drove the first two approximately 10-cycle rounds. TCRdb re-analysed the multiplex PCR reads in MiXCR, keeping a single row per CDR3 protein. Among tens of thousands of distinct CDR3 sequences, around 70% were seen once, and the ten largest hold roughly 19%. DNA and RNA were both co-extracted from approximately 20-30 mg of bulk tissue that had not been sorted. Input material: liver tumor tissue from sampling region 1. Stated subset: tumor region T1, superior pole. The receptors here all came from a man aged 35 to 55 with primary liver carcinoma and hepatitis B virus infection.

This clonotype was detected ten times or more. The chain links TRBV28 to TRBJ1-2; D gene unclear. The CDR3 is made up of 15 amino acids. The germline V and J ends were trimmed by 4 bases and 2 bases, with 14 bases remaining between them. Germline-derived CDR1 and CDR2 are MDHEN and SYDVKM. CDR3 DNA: TGTGCCAGCAGTTATCTCGACCGAAAAAACTATGGCTACACCTTC. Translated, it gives CASSYLDRKNYGYTF.

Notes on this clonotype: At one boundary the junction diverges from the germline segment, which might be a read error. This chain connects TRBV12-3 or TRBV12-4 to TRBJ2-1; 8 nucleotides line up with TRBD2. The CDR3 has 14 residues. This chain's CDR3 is CASSLGLAYNERFF. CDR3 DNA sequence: TGTGCCAGCAGTTTAGGACTAGCGTACAATGAGCGGTTCTTC.

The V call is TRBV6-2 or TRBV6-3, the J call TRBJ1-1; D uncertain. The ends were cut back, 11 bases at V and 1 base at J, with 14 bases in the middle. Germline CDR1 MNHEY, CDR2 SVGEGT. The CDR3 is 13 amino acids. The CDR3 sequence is CAGCYRENTEAFF. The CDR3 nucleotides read TGTGCCGGCTGTTACCGGGAGAACACTGAAGCTTTCTTT.

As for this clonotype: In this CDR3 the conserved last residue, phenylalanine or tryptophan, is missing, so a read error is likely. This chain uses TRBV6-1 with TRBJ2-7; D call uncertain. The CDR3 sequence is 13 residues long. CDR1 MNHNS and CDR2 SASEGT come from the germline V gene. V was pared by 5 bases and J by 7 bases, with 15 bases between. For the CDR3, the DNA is TGTGCCAGCAGTAAATGGGTTTTCTATGAGCAGTACATC. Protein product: CASSKWVFYEQYI.

The CDR3 loop reads CASSLIGNGQFF. CDR3 nucleotide sequence: TGTGCCAGCAGCTTAATCGGGAACGGGCAGTTCTTC. This chain joins TRBV11-2 and TRBJ2-1; D is possibly TRBD2 (5 bases). The CDR3 totals 12 residues. The V gene's germline CDR1 is SGHAT and CDR2 FQNNGV. Deletions cut 2 bases from V and 12 bases from J, with 11 bases between.

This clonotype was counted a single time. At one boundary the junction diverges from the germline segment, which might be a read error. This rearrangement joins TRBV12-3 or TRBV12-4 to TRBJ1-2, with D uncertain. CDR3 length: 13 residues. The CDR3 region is CAGSSIGNYGYTF. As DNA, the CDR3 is TGTGCCGGCAGTTCCATAGGGAACTATGGCTACACCTTC.

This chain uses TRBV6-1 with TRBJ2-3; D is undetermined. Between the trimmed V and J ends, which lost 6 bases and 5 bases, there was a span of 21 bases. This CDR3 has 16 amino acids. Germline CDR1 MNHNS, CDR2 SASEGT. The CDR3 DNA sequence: TGTGCCAGCAGGTTAATCACCAACGATGACCGAGATACGCAGTATTTT. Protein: CASRLITNDDRDTQYF.

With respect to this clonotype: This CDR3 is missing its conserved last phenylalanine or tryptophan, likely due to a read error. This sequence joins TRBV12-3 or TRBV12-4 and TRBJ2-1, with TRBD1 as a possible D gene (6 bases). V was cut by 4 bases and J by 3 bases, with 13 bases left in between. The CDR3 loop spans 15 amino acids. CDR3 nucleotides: TGTGCCAGCAGTTATGGTAGGGGGAACTACAATGAGCAGTTCTTA. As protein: CASSYGRGNYNEQFL.

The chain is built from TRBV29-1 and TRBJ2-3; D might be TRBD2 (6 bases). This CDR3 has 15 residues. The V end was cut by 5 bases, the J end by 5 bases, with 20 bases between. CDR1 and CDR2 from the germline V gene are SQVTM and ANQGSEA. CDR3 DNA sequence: TGCAGCGTTAAATTGGGACTGCTTAACATAGATACGCAGTATTTT. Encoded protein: CSVKLGLLNIDTQYF.

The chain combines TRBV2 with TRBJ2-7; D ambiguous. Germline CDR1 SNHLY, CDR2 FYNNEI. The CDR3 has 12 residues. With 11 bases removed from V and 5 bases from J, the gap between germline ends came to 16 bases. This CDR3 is CAYSVGPNEQYF. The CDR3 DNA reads TGTGCCTACAGTGTTGGGCCCAACGAGCAGTACTTC.

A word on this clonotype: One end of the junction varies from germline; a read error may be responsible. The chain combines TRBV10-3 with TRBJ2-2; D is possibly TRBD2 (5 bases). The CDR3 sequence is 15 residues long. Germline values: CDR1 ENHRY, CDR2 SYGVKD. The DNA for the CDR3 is TGTGCCATCAGTATTAGACCTACGAACACCGGGGAGCAGTTTTTT. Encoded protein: CAISIRPTNTGEQFF.

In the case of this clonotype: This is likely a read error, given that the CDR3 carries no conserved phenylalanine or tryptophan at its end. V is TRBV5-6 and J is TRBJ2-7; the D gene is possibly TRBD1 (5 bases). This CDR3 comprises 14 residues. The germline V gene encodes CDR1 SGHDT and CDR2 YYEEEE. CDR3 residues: CASTLGHIRNEQYL. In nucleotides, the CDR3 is TGTGCCAGCACCTTGGGGCACATAAGGAACGAGCAGTACTTG.

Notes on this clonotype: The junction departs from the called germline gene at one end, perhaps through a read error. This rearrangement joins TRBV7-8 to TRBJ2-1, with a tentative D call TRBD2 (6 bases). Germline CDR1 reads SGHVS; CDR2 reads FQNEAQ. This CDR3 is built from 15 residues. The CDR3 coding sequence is TGTGCCAGCAGCCCAGGAGTAGCGGACTACAATGAGCAGATCTTC. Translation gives CASSPGVADYNEQIF.

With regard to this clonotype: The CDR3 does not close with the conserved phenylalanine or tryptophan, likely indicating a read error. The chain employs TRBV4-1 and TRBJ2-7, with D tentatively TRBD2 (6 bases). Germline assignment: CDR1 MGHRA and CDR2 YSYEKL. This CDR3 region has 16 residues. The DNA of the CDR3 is TGCGCCAGCAACCAAGATTTTAGCGGAATCTCCTACGAGCAGTACCTC. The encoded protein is CASNQDFSGISYEQYL.

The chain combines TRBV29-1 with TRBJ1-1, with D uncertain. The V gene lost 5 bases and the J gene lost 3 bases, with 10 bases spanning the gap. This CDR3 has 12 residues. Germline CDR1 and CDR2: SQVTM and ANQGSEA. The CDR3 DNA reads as TGCAGCGTTTTAGATGTCGACACTGAAGCTTTCTTT. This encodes CSVLDVDTEAFF.

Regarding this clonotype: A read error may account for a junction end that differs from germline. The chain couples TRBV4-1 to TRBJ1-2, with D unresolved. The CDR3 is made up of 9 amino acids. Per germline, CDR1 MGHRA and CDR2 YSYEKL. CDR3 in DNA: TGCACCAGCAAACCAGGCCACACCTTC. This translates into CTSKPGHTF.

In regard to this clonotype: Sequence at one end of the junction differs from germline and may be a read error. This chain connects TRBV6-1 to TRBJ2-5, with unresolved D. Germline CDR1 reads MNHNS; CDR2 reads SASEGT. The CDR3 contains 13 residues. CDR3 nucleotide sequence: TGTGTCAGCAGGAGACACCTCCCAGAGACCCAGCACTTC. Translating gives CVSRRHLPETQHF.